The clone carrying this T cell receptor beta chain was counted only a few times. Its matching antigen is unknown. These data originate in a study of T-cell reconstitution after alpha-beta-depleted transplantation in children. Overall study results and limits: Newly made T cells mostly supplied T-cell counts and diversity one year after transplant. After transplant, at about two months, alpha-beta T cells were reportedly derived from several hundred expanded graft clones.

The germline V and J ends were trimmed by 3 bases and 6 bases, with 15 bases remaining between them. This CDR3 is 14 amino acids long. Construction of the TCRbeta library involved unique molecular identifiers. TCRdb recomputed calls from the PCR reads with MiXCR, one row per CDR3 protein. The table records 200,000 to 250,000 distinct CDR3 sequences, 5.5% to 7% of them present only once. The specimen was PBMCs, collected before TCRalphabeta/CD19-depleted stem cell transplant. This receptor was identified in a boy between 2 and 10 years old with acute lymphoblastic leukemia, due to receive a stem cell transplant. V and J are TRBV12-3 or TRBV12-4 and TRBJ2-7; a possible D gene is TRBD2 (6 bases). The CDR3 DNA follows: TGTGCCAGCAGTTTCTCCGGGGGTTCTTTCGAGCAGTACTTC. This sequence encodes CASSFSGGSFEQYF.